Below are 11 T cell receptor beta chains sequenced from a single sample in a study of Tregs in tolerant kidney transplant recipients. Generated by immunoSEQ multiplex PCR, the TCRdb table keeps only in-frame clones and is missing some. This sample contains about 48,000 clones. The sample was CD4+ T cells from blood, taken before the transplant. The receptors derive from a human donor who received a combined kidney and bone marrow transplant.

To note about this clone: The read comes to an end 3 residues before the CDR3 does, leaving the germline J gene to fill in the end. The chain carries TRBV7-2 and TRBJ1-2, with D maybe TRBD1 (5 bases). The CDR3 runs 13 residues. Trimming pared 5 bases from V and 3 bases from J, leaving 10 bases between. Germline V gene data show CDR1 as SGHTA and CDR2 as FQGNSA. The CDR3 DNA, read in part, is TGTGCCAGCAGCCCCCAGGGTGACTATGGC. Its protein product is CASSPQGDYG. The entire CDR3 protein is CASSPQGDYGYTF.

Of note for this clone: With the read ending 3 residues before the CDR3 end, the germline J gene is used to fill in that end. The chain joins TRBV16 to TRBJ1-5; 11 bases map to TRBD1. The germline CDR1 and CDR2 sequences are KGHSY and FQNENV. The CDR3 runs 16 residues. V shed 0 bases, J shed 5 bases, and the junction held 3 bases outside the gene matches. CDR3 region: CASSQSKGQGDQPQHF. CDR3 DNA (partial): TGTGCCAGCAGCCAATCTAAGGGACAGGGGGATCAGCCC.

The part of the CDR3 DNA that was read is TGCAGTGCTAGAACACGAGCGGGATTGGGCAATGAG. It encodes CSARTRAGLGNE. The CDR3 as a whole reads CSARTRAGLGNEQFF. The chain couples TRBV20-1 to TRBJ2-1, with TRBD2 matching 7 bases. The missing CDR3 end, 3 residues past where the read stops, is filled in from the germline J gene. There are 15 residues in the CDR3. Trimming removed 2 bases from V and 6 bases from J; junction bases left unmatched: 10. The germline CDR1 and CDR2 sequences are DFQATT and SNEGSKA (reference sequence).

Worth noting for this clone: The read is 3 residues too short to cover the CDR3 end, so that end is filled in from the germline J gene. V is TRBV5-1 and J is TRBJ2-1; D uncertain. The germline V and J ends were trimmed by 4 bases and 6 bases, with 8 bases remaining between them. This CDR3 is 12 amino acids long. Germline CDR1 is SGHRS and CDR2 is YFSETQ. CDR3: CASSSTVNEQFF. The sequenced part of the CDR3 DNA is TGCGCCAGCAGCAGCACGGTCAATGAG.

A remark on this clone: The observed sequence ends 3 residues before the CDR3 terminus, with the missing tail filled in from the germline J gene. The chain links TRBV20-1 to TRBJ2-5; 9 bases line up with TRBD2. J lost 2 bases, V lost 1 base, and 5 bases had no gene match. The V gene's germline CDR1 is DFQATT and CDR2 SNEGSKA (reference sequence). This CDR3 has 15 residues. The CDR3 DNA, read in part, is TGCAGTGCTAGAGGTATAGCGGGAGATCAAGAGACC. Its protein is CSARGIAGDQET. The entire CDR3 is CSARGIAGDQETQYF.

As for this clone: With the read ending 3 residues before the CDR3 end, the germline J gene is used to fill in that end. V is TRBV5-1 and J is TRBJ2-7, with D possibly TRBD1 on 5 matching bases. From germline, CDR1 is SGHRS and CDR2 YFSETQ. The CDR3 runs 16 residues. V lost 4 bases and J lost 0, with 17 bases in between. The covered CDR3 bases are TGCGCCAGCAGCCTATCTCCGACAGTAATCTCCTACGAG. This sequence encodes CASSLSPTVISYE. The full-length CDR3 reads as CASSLSPTVISYEQYF.

About this clone: The read stops 3 residues short of the end of the CDR3; the missing end is completed from the germline J gene. The chain combines TRBV18 with TRBJ2-3; D gene uncertain. The germline V gene encodes CDR1 KGHSH and CDR2 LQKENI. This CDR3 contains 16 residues. The V end was cut by 6 bases, the J end by 1 base, with 17 bases between. This CDR3 reads CASSPLVNFGTDTQYF. The CDR3 bases that were read are TGTGCCAGCTCCCCCTTAGTCAACTTCGGCACAGATACG. The complete variable domain, with remaining parts taken from reference TRBV18 and TRBJ2-3, reads NAGVMQNPRHLVRRRGQEARLRCSPMKGHSHVYWYRQLPEEGLKFMVYLQKENIIDESGMPKERFSAEFPKEGPSILRIQQVVRGDSAAYFCASSPLVNFGTDTQYFGPGTRLTVL.

Turning to this clone: The read comes to an end 3 residues before the CDR3 does, leaving the germline J gene to fill in the end. This chain connects TRBV7-2 to TRBJ2-3; TRBD1 might be the D (6 bases). Germline assignment: CDR1 SGHTA and CDR2 FQGNSA. This CDR3 comprises 14 residues. Deletions cut 6 bases from V and 4 bases from J, with 14 bases between. The DNA read from the CDR3 is TGTGCCAGCAGTAGACAGGATGGCCCAGATACG. Its protein product is CASSRQDGPDT. The CDR3 as a whole reads CASSRQDGPDTQYF.

As for this clone: The CDR3 goes on 3 residues after the read ends, and that part is filled in from the germline J gene. V usage is TRBV18 and J usage is TRBJ2-7; TRBD1 matches at 7 bases. The junction had 5 bases not matched to a gene; V was cut back by 3 bases and J by 0 bases. This CDR3 is 15 amino acids long. The germline V gene has CDR1 KGHSH and CDR2 LQKENI. CDR3 loop: CASSPARDSSYEQYF. CDR3 bases read: TGTGCCAGCTCACCGGCTAGGGACAGCTCCTACGAG.

A remark on this clone: The read is 3 residues too short to cover the CDR3 end, so that end is filled in from the germline J gene. The rearrangement uses TRBV2 and TRBJ2-5; 10 nucleotides agree with TRBD2. The length of the CDR3 is 14 residues. From germline, CDR1 is SNHLY and CDR2 FYNNEI. Unmatched junction bases numbered 2, after V lost 2 bases and J lost 5 bases. Incomplete CDR3 DNA: TGTGCCAGCAGTGAATCTAGCGGGAGTGAGACC. It yields the protein CASSESSGSET. The whole CDR3 sequence reads CASSESSGSETQYF.

Comment on this clone: The CDR3 is cut off 3 residues early in the read; its end comes from the germline J gene. The rearrangement joins TRBV18 to TRBJ2-1, with TRBD2 identical over 8 bases. The V gene's germline CDR1 is KGHSH and CDR2 LQKENI. This CDR3 has 18 residues. Unmatched junction bases numbered 15, after V lost 4 bases and J lost 4 bases. The CDR3: CASSLTSGSTLAYNEQFF. The part of the CDR3 DNA that was read is TGTGCCAGCTCACTCACTAGCGGATCAACCCTCGCTTACAATGAG. Using reference TRBV18 and TRBJ2-1 for the parts outside the CDR3, the full variable domain is NAGVMQNPRHLVRRRGQEARLRCSPMKGHSHVYWYRQLPEEGLKFMVYLQKENIIDESGMPKERFSAEFPKEGPSILRIQQVVRGDSAAYFCASSLTSGSTLAYNEQFFGPGTRLTVL.